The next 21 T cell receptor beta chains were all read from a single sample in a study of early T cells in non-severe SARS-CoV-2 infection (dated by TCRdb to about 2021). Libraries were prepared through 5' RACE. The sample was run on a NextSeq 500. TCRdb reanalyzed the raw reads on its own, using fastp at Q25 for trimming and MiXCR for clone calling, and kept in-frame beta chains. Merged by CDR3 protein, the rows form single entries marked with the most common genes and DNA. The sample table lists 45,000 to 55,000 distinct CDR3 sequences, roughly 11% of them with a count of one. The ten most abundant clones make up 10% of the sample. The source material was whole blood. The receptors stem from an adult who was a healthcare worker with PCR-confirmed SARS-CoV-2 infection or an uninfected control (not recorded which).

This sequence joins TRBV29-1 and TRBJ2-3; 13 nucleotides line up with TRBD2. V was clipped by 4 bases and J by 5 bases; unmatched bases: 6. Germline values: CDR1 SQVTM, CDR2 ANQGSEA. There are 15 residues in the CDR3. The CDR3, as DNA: TGCAGCGTTGCAGGACTAGCGGGAGTGAAAGATACGCAGTATTTT. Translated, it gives CSVAGLAGVKDTQYF.

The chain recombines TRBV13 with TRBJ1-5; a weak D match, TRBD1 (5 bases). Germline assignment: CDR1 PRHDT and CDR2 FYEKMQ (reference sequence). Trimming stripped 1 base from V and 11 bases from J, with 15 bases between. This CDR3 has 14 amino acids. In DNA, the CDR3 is TGTGCCAGCAGCTTAGAAGCCGGGGGAGAAGCCCAGCATTTT. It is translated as CASSLEAGGEAQHF.

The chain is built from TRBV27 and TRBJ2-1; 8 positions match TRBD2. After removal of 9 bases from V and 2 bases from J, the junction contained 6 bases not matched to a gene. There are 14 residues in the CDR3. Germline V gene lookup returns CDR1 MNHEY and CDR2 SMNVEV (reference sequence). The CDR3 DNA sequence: TGTGCCAGTAGTCGGGGGGGAGCCTACAATGAGCAGTTCTTC. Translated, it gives CASSRGGAYNEQFF.

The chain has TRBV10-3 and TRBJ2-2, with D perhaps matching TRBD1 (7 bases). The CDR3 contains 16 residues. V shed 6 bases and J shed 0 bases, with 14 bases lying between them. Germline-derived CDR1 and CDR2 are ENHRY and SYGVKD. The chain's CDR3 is CAISEGGTANTGELFF. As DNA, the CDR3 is TGTGCCATCAGCGAGGGCGGGACAGCGAACACCGGGGAGCTGTTTTTT.

CDR3 nucleotides: TGTGCCAGCAGCTTGGAGGGGCAGCGCAATCAGCCCCAGCATTTT. Translating it yields CASSLEGQRNQPQHF. The genes are TRBV5-5 and TRBJ1-5; a weak D match, TRBD1 (5 bases). The length of the CDR3 is 15 residues. Germline V CDR1 and CDR2: SGHKS, YYEKEE (reference sequence). V was shortened by 0 bases and J by 2 bases, with 9 bases between the two germline ends.

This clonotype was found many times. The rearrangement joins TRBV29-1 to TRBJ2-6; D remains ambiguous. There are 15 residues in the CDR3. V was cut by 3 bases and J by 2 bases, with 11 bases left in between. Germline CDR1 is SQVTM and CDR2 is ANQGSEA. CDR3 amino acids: CSVDDGRTGANVLTF. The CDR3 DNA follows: TGCAGCGTTGACGATGGCCGTACTGGGGCCAACGTCCTGACTTTC.

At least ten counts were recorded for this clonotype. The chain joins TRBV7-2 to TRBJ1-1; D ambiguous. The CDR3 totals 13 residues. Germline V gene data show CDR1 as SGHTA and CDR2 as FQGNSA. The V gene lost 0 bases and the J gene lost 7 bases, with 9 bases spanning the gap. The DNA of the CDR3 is TGTGCCAGCAGCTTAGCCAGAAACCGTGAAGCTTTCTTT. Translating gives CASSLARNREAFF.

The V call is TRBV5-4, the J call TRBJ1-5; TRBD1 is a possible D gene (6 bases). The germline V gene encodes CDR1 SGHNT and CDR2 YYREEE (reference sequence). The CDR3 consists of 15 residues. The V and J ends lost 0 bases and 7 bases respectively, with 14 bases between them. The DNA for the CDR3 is TGTGCCAGCAGCTTGGGCGGGGGCGATGGGCAGCCCCAGCATTTT. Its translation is CASSLGGGDGQPQHF.

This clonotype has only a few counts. CDR3 nucleotides: TGCAGCGTTGTTGAGCCCAATCTGGGATTCTACGAGCAGTACTTC. Residues: CSVVEPNLGFYEQYF. The gene calls are TRBV29-1 and TRBJ2-7; D call uncertain. Germline-derived CDR1 and CDR2 are SQVTM and ANQGSEA. The CDR3 loop spans 15 amino acids. The germline V and J ends were trimmed by 4 bases and 3 bases, with 19 bases remaining between them.

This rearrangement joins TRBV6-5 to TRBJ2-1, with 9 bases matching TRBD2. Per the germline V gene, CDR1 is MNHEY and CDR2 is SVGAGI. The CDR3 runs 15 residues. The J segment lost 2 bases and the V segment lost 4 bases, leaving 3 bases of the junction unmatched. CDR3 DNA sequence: TGTGCCAGCAGTTCCGTAGCGGGGGCCTACAATGAGCAGTTCTTC. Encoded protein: CASSSVAGAYNEQFF.

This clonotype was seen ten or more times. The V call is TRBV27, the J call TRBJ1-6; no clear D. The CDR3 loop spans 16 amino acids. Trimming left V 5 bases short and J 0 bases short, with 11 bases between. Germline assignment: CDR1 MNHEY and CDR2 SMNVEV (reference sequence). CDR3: CASSLQYSSYNSPLHF. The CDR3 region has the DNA TGTGCCAGCAGTCTCCAGTACAGCTCCTATAATTCACCCCTCCACTTT.

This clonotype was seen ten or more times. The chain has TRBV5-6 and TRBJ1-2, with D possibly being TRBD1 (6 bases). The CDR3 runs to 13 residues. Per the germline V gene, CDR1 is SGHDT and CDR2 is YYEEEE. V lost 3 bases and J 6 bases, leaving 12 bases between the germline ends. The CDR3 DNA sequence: TGTGCCAGCAGCTCCCGGGGGCGTGATGGCTACACCTTC. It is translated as CASSSRGRDGYTF.

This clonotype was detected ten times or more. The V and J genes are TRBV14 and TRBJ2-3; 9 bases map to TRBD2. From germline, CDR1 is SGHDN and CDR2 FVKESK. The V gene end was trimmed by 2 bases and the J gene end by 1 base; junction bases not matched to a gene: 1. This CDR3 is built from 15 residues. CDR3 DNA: TGTGCCAGCAGCCAAAGACTAGCGGGCACAGATACGCAGTATTTT. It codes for CASSQRLAGTDTQYF. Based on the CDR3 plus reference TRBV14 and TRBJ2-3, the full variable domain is EAGVTQFPSHSVIEKGQTVTLRCDPISGHDNLYWYRRVMGKEIKFLLHFVKESKQDESGMPNNRFLAERTGGTYSTLKVQPAELEDSGVYFCASSQRLAGTDTQYFGPGTRLTVL.

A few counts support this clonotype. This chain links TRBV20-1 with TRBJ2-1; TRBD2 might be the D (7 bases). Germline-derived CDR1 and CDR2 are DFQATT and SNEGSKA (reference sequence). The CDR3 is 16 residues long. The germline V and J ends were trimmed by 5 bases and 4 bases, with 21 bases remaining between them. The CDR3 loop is CSAHLGGSGRYNEQFF. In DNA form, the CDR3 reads TGCAGTGCTCACCTAGGGGGTAGCGGGCGTTACAATGAGCAGTTCTTC.

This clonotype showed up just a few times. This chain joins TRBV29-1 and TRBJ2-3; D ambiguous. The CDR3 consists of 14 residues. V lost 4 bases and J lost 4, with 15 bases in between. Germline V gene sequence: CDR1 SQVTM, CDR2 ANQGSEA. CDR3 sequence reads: CSVAQSTAADTQYF. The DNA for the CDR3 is TGCAGCGTTGCGCAGTCGACGGCCGCAGATACGCAGTATTTT.

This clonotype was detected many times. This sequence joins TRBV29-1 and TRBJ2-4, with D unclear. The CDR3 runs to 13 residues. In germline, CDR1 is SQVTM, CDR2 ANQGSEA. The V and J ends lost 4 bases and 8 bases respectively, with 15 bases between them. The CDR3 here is CSVAPPVLDIQYF. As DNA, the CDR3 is TGCAGCGTTGCCCCGCCTGTTCTAGACATTCAGTACTTC.

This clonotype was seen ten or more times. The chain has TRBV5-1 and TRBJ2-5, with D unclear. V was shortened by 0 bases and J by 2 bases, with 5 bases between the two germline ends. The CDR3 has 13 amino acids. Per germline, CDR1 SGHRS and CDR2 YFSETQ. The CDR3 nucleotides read TGCGCCAGCAGCTTGGGGGGACAAGAGACCCAGTACTTC. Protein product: CASSLGGQETQYF.

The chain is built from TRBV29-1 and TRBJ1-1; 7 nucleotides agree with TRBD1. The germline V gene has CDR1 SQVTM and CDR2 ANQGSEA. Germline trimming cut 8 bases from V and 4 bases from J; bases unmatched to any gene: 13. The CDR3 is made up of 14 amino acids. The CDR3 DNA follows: TGCAGCACCACCGAGGGGCAGGGGGTCACTGAAGCTTTCTTT. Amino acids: CSTTEGQGVTEAFF.

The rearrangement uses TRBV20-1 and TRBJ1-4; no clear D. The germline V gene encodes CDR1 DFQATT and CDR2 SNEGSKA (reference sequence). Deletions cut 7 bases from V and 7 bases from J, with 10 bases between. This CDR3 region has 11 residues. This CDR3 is CSVRIGEKLFF. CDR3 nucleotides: TGCAGTGTGAGGATTGGTGAAAAACTGTTTTTT.

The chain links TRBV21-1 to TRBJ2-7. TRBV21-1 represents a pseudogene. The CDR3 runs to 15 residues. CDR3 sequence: CASSKDRSQTYEQYF. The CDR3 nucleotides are TGTGCCAGCAGCAAAGACAGAAGTCAAACCTACGAGCAGTACTTC.

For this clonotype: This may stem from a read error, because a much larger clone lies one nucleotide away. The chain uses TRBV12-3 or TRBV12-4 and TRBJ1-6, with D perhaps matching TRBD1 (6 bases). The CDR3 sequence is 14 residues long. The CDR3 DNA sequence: TGTGCCAGCACCATACAGGGCTTTAATTCATCCCTCCACTTT. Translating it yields CASTIQGFNSSLHF.